The 21 T cell receptor beta chains listed next were all sequenced from one sample in a study of shared clonotypes between healthy human individuals. Sequencing used immunoSEQ multiplex PCR; TCRdb keeps in-frame clones, though not all of them. The sample lists 100,000 to 130,000 clones, about 63% occurring once. The sample consisted of memory CD8+ T cells sorted from blood. The subset: CD45RO+ cells pooled with CCR7-negative TemRA cells. The receptors were gathered from a woman in her twenties or thirties in good health.

This clone was detected only once. The CDR3 DNA follows: TGTGCCAGCAAACCCGACAGGGGGCGCGTATACGAGCAGTACTTC. Amino acid sequence: CASKPDRGRVYEQYF. This sequence joins TRBV2 and TRBJ2-7; 10 bases map to TRBD1. In germline, CDR1 is SNHLY, CDR2 FYNNEI. J lost 4 bases, V lost 7 bases, and 10 bases had no gene match. CDR3 length: 15 residues.

This chain's CDR3 is CASGGAGGPDEQFF. The CDR3 region has the DNA TGTGCCAGCGGGGGAGCGGGAGGGCCCGATGAGCAGTTCTTC. V is TRBV19 and J is TRBJ2-1; 10 nucleotides align to TRBD2. With V trimmed by 9 bases and J by 8 bases, 10 bases remained unmatched. The germline gives CDR1 LNHDA, CDR2 SQIVND (reference sequence). The CDR3 loop spans 14 amino acids.

The chain has TRBV13 and TRBJ2-5, with D possibly being TRBD2 (5 bases). Judging by the DNA end, TRBJ2-7 fits better; the J call may be wrong. The CDR3 has 14 residues. Germline loops: CDR1 PRHDT, CDR2 FYEKMQ (reference sequence). CDR3: CASSLSSASYEQYF. The CDR3 nucleotides are TGTGCCAGCAGCTTAAGTAGCGCAAGTTACGAGCAGTACTTC.

CDR3 sequence: CASSDDRLQETQYF. In DNA, the CDR3 is TGTGCCAGCAGTGACGACAGGCTGCAAGAGACCCAGTACTTC. The chain uses TRBV25-1 and TRBJ2-5, with a weak D call TRBD1 (6 bases). V was trimmed by 3 bases and J by 2 bases, leaving 10 bases between them. Looked up from germline, CDR1 is MGHDK and CDR2 is SYGVNS. CDR3 length: 14 amino acids.

The chain carries TRBV10-1 and TRBJ2-7; D is tentatively TRBD1 or TRBD2 (5 bases each). Germline V CDR1 and CDR2: WNHNN, SYGVQD (reference sequence). Deletions cut 8 bases from V and 3 bases from J, with 11 bases between. CDR3 length: 12 residues. The CDR3 nucleotides are TGCGCCAGCCCGGGACGGAGCTACGAGCAGTACTTC. As protein: CASPGRSYEQYF.

This clone was detected many times. The rearrangement uses TRBV7-3 and TRBJ2-6, with 11 positions matching TRBD2. V lost 2 bases, J lost 2 bases, and 5 bases stayed unmatched. Germline values: CDR1 SGHTA, CDR2 FQGTGA. CDR3 length: 18 residues. CDR3: CASSLDPLAGAGANVLTF. The CDR3 DNA follows: TGTGCCAGCAGCTTAGACCCACTAGCGGGAGCTGGGGCCAACGTCCTGACTTTC.

The V call is TRBV30, the J call TRBJ1-2; D gene ambiguous. The V gene's germline CDR1 is GTSNPN and CDR2 SVGIG (reference sequence). This CDR3 is built from 15 residues. Trimming stripped 2 bases from V and 3 bases from J, with 16 bases between. The CDR3 nucleotides read TGTGCCTGGAGTCCCGTTAGCCCCGGGGACTATGGCTACACCTTC. Protein: CAWSPVSPGDYGYTF.

The gene calls are TRBV5-1 and TRBJ2-7; the D gene is possibly TRBD2 (6 bases). V was clipped by 3 bases and J by 3 bases, with 13 bases between them. This CDR3 comprises 14 residues. Germline V lookup: CDR1 SGHRS, CDR2 YFSETQ. DNA for the CDR3: TGCGCCAGCAGCTGGGGCGGGGTTGGCTACGAGCAGTACTTC. Translated, it gives CASSWGGVGYEQYF. The entire variable domain, with the rest obtained from reference TRBV5-1 and TRBJ2-7, is as follows: KAGVTQTPRYLIKTRGQQVTLSCSPISGHRSVSWYQQTPGQGLQFLFEYFSETQRNKGNFPGRFSGRQFSNSRSEMNVSTLELGDSALYLCASSWGGVGYEQYFGPGTRLTVT.

The rearrangement joins TRBV7-9 to TRBJ2-5; TRBD2 might be the D (6 bases). Germline V gene data show CDR1 as SEHNR and CDR2 as FQNEAQ (reference sequence). The CDR3 length is 13 residues. V lost 8 bases to trimming and J lost 2 bases, with 12 bases between them. The CDR3 spells CASDASEQETQYF. As DNA, the CDR3 is TGTGCCAGCGACGCTAGCGAGCAAGAGACCCAGTACTTC.

The chain employs TRBV6-1 and TRBJ1-5; weak D call: TRBD1 (5 bases). There are 15 residues in the CDR3. Trimming took 4 bases from V and 0 from J, leaving 10 bases between them. Germline values: CDR1 MNHNS, CDR2 SASEGT. This chain's CDR3 is CASSVVGGSNQPQHF. CDR3 DNA sequence: TGTGCCAGCAGTGTGGTTGGGGGTAGCAATCAGCCCCAGCATTTT.

The CDR3 DNA reads as TGTGCCAGCAGCGCTCTCGGGACGGAAGTTTACGAGCAGTACTTC. It yields the protein CASSALGTEVYEQYF. The chain links TRBV9 to TRBJ2-7; D is possibly TRBD1 or TRBD2 (5 bases each). Germline lookup yields CDR1 SGDLS and CDR2 YYNGEE. The CDR3 runs 15 residues. Trimming stripped 3 bases from V and 4 bases from J, with 17 bases between.

The V gene is TRBV27, the J gene TRBJ2-7; 8 nucleotides agree with TRBD1. Trimming cost V 2 bases and J 2 bases; bases outside gene matches: 5. The CDR3 is made up of 15 amino acids. Germline V lookup: CDR1 MNHEY, CDR2 SMNVEV (reference sequence). Here the CDR3 reads CASSLGQGGAYEQYF. The CDR3 nucleotides are TGTGCCAGCAGTTTAGGACAGGGAGGTGCCTACGAGCAGTACTTC.

DNA of the CDR3: TGTGCCAGCAGCCAAGTGTCTGGCTACGAGCAGTACTTC. Translation gives CASSQVSGYEQYF. The rearrangement links TRBV14 to TRBJ2-5, with D unclear. The end of the DNA fits TRBJ2-7 better, so the J call may be wrong. This CDR3 contains 13 residues. Germline V gene sequence: CDR1 SGHDN, CDR2 FVKESK.

This clone was picked up a small number of times. This chain uses TRBV25-1 with TRBJ2-3, with a tentative D call TRBD2 (5 bases). The CDR3 has 13 residues. The germline V gene encodes CDR1 MGHDK and CDR2 SYGVNS. The V and J ends lost 5 bases and 5 bases respectively, with 11 bases between them. The DNA for the CDR3 is TGTGCCAGCAGTACCGGGAAGGGAGATACGCAGTATTTT. Its translation is CASSTGKGDTQYF.

This clone occurred a few times. The chain recombines TRBV7-9 with TRBJ2-1; TRBD1 is a possible D gene (5 bases). The V gene lost 9 bases and the J gene lost 5 bases, with 17 bases spanning the gap. The CDR3 is made up of 14 amino acids. From germline, CDR1 is SEHNR and CDR2 FQNEAQ (reference sequence). This chain's CDR3 is CASRRQYSHNEQFF. The CDR3 DNA is TGTGCCAGTAGAAGACAGTATTCTCACAATGAGCAGTTCTTC.

The CDR3 DNA follows: TGTGCCAGCAGCTTAAACCCGGGCGGGACTGCCGGCTACACCTTC. It translates to CASSLNPGGTAGYTF. This chain joins TRBV7-3 and TRBJ1-2; TRBD1 might be the D (5 bases). The CDR3 consists of 15 residues. V was pared by 1 base and J by 8 bases, with 17 bases between. Germline V gene sequence: CDR1 SGHTA, CDR2 FQGTGA.

The rearrangement uses TRBV28 and TRBJ2-7; D could derive from TRBD1 or TRBD2 (5 bases each). Trimming removed 3 bases from V and 2 bases from J, with 11 bases in between. The CDR3 totals 14 residues. The germline CDR1 and CDR2 sequences are MDHEN and SYDVKM. The CDR3 region is CASSFMGVPYEQYF. The CDR3 bases are TGTGCCAGCAGTTTCATGGGGGTACCCTACGAGCAGTACTTC.

This clone was counted only a few times. The V gene is TRBV10-1, the J gene TRBJ2-1, with TRBD2 identical over 15 bases. CDR3 length equals 15 residues. Germline CDR1 WNHNN, CDR2 SYGVQD (reference sequence). The ends lost 0 bases at V and 9 bases at J; junction bases unmatched: 0. In DNA, the CDR3 is TGCGCCAGCAGTGAGTCGGGACTAGCGGGAGGTGAGCAGTTCTTC. Translated: CASSESGLAGGEQFF.

This clone appeared a single time. The CDR3, as DNA: TGTGCCATCAGTGATCGACTAGCGCCGTACGAGCAGTACTTC. It yields the protein CAISDRLAPYEQYF. V gene TRBV10-3 combines with J gene TRBJ2-7; 8 nucleotides align to TRBD2. The CDR3 covers 14 residues. Trimming cost V 3 bases and J 4 bases; bases outside gene matches: 5. CDR1 and CDR2 from the germline V gene are ENHRY and SYGVKD.

This clone was counted many times. The chain is built from TRBV7-9 and TRBJ1-4; D not certain. V lost 1 base, J lost 3 bases, and 15 bases lay in between. The CDR3 has 17 amino acids. Germline V lookup: CDR1 SEHNR, CDR2 FQNEAQ (reference sequence). This CDR3 reads CASSLGRGPGANEKLFF. CDR3 sequence (DNA): TGTGCCAGCAGCTTAGGCCGCGGCCCTGGGGCTAATGAAAAACTGTTTTTT.

The chain employs TRBV11-2 and TRBJ2-7; possible D gene TRBD1, 5 bases. Germline-derived CDR1 and CDR2 are SGHAT and FQNNGV. The CDR3 has 13 residues. The V gene lost 6 bases and the J gene lost 2 bases, with 11 bases spanning the gap. CDR3 sequence (DNA): TGTGCCAGCAGGAAGGGGCCAACCTACGAGCAGTACTTC. Its translation is CASRKGPTYEQYF.